The 16 T cell receptor beta chains presented below share a single source sample, sequenced in a study of human T cells and chemical hapten exposure. Time point specified: pre-sensitization, week 0. Treatment: therapeutic diphenylcyclopropenone sensitization with weekly scalp DPC. TCRdb recomputed calls from the RACE reads with MiXCR, one row per CDR3 protein. The sample lists about 380,000 distinct CDR3 sequences, 5% to 6.5% occurring once. The source was whole blood, collected in connection with sensitization to the hapten diphenylcyclopropenone (DPC). The receptors come from a woman aged 50 to 60 with alopecia areata. Some clones in this sample may be carry-over from other donors' samples.

This clonotype was detected a few times. This sequence joins TRBV6-1 and TRBJ2-7; no clear D gene. Trimming took off 1 base at V and 3 bases at J, with 13 bases between the two ends. The CDR3 loop spans 15 amino acids. Per germline, CDR1 MNHNS and CDR2 SASEGT. CDR3 in amino acids: CASSEGPDAIYEQYF. In nucleotides, the CDR3 is TGTGCCAGCAGTGAAGGGCCGGACGCAATCTACGAGCAGTACTTC.

Ten or more counts support this clonotype. This chain links TRBV28 with TRBJ2-7; TRBD2 agrees at 8 bases. Germline V CDR1 and CDR2: MDHEN, SYDVKM. J was trimmed by 9 bases and V by 2 bases; bases with no gene match: 12. The CDR3 consists of 15 residues. CDR3 protein: CASSLDRAGLVGQYF. The DNA of the CDR3 is TGTGCCAGCAGTTTAGATCGGGCGGGACTAGTGGGGCAGTACTTC.

The CDR3 bases are TGTGCCAGCAGTTATGCGGGGGTAAGCAATCAGCCCCAGCATTTT. Protein product: CASSYAGVSNQPQHF. This sequence joins TRBV6-5 and TRBJ1-5; weak D call: TRBD1 (5 bases). V was cut by 3 bases and J by 1 base, with 10 bases left in between. CDR3 size: 15 residues. In germline, CDR1 is MNHEY, CDR2 SVGAGI.

Ten or more counts support this clonotype. The V and J genes are TRBV28 and TRBJ1-5; D uncertain. Trimming removed 1 base from V and 7 bases from J, with 5 bases in between. The germline V gene has CDR1 MDHEN and CDR2 SYDVKM. The length of the CDR3 is 12 residues. CDR3 region: CASSLSSQPQHF. In nucleotides, the CDR3 is TGTGCCAGCAGTTTATCCAGCCAGCCCCAGCATTTT. Complete variable domain (other parts from reference TRBV28 and TRBJ1-5): DVKVTQSSRYLVKRTGEKVFLECVQDMDHENMFWYRQDPGLGLRLIYFSYDVKMKEKGDIPEGYSVSREKKERFSLILESASTNQTSMYLCASSLSSQPQHFGDGTRLSIL.

This clonotype has a count of ten or more. The V call is TRBV24-1, the J call TRBJ2-5; D not certain. V gave up 0 bases and J gave up 5 bases, with 12 bases separating them. The CDR3 is 15 residues long. Looked up from germline, CDR1 is KGHDR and CDR2 is SFDVKD. CDR3 amino acids: CATSDLGRSGETQYF. The DNA of the CDR3 is TGTGCCACCAGTGATTTGGGACGGTCAGGCGAGACCCAGTACTTC.

This clonotype turned up a few times. The chain combines TRBV5-1 with TRBJ1-1; D not certain. The V and J ends lost 3 bases and 5 bases respectively, with 11 bases between them. Germline V gene sequence: CDR1 SGHRS, CDR2 YFSETQ. This CDR3 has 13 residues. The CDR3 DNA is TGCGCCAGCAGCTACCAGGATGGGACTGAAGCTTTCTTT. Protein product: CASSYQDGTEAFF.

This clonotype was seen more than once but under ten times. The rearrangement joins TRBV9 to TRBJ1-1; 11 bases line up with TRBD1. Germline CDR1 SGDLS, CDR2 YYNGEE. This CDR3 region has 16 residues. The ends lost 3 bases at V and 2 bases at J; junction bases unmatched: 6. CDR3 in amino acids: CASSAGQGGRNTEAFF. CDR3 sequence (DNA): TGTGCCAGCAGCGCGGGACAGGGGGGTCGAAACACTGAAGCTTTCTTT.

This clonotype occurred many times. The rearrangement uses TRBV5-4 and TRBJ2-7; tentative D call: TRBD1 (6 bases). Trimming took off 0 bases at V and 6 bases at J, with 13 bases between the two ends. Germline lookup yields CDR1 SGHNT and CDR2 YYREEE (reference sequence). The CDR3 consists of 14 residues. In nucleotides, the CDR3 is TGTGCCAGCAGCTTGGGGCAGGGGAGAGGCGAGCAGTACTTC. Translating it yields CASSLGQGRGEQYF.

This clonotype was seen a handful of times. The CDR3 coding sequence is TGTGCCAGCAGTCCTAGCAGGGGAGGGACTGAAGCTTTCTTT. This encodes CASSPSRGGTEAFF. The rearrangement links TRBV6-5 to TRBJ1-1; a weak D match, TRBD1 (6 bases). V lost 5 bases to trimming and J lost 5 bases, with 15 bases between them. This CDR3 region has 14 residues. Germline-derived CDR1 and CDR2 are MNHEY and SVGAGI.

V gene TRBV6-5 combines with J gene TRBJ2-7; 12 nucleotides line up with TRBD2. From germline, CDR1 is MNHEY and CDR2 SVGAGI. This CDR3 spans 15 amino acids. Trimming removed 8 bases from V and 0 bases from J; junction bases left unmatched: 5. CDR3 protein: CASYSSGRGSYEQYF. CDR3 nucleotides: TGTGCCAGCTATTCTAGCGGGAGGGGCTCCTACGAGCAGTACTTC.

The chain is built from TRBV7-2 and TRBJ2-2; 8 bases fit TRBD2. The CDR3 has 16 residues. From germline, CDR1 is SGHTA and CDR2 FQGNSA. V lost 5 bases, J lost 4 bases, and 9 bases stayed unmatched. As DNA, the CDR3 is TGTGCCAGCAGCCCTCCGGGGGGGAGAGGCACCGGGGAGCTGTTTTTT. Translated, it gives CASSPPGGRGTGELFF. The whole variable domain, filled in from reference TRBV7-2 and TRBJ2-2, reads GAGVSQSPSNKVTEKGKDVELRCDPISGHTALYWYRQSLGQGLEFLIYFQGNSAPDKSGLPSDRFSAERTGGSVSTLTIQRTQQEDSAVYLCASSPPGGRGTGELFFGEGSRLTVL.

This clonotype showed up many times. The genes are TRBV6-5 and TRBJ1-1; D not certain. Germline lookup yields CDR1 MNHEY and CDR2 SVGAGI. Trimming took 0 bases from V and 11 from J, leaving 16 bases between them. The length of the CDR3 is 14 residues. DNA for the CDR3: TGTGCCAGCAGTTACTCGATTGGTGGATCCGTGGCTTTCTTT. Protein: CASSYSIGGSVAFF.

The table lists this clonotype with many counts. V is TRBV7-9 and J is TRBJ1-3; D is possibly TRBD1 (5 bases). The V and J ends lost 5 bases and 0 bases respectively, with 11 bases between them. CDR3 length: 15 amino acids. Germline V gene data show CDR1 as SEHNR and CDR2 as FQNEAQ (reference sequence). CDR3 nucleotides: TGTGCCAGCAGCCCACGACAGAACTCTGGAAACACCATATATTTT. Translating gives CASSPRQNSGNTIYF.

This clonotype was detected many times. This chain connects TRBV2 to TRBJ2-4; D possibly matches TRBD1 or TRBD2 (5 bases each). V gave up 8 bases and J gave up 8 bases, with 16 bases separating them. This CDR3 contains 13 residues. The germline CDR1 and CDR2 sequences are SNHLY and FYNNEI. This CDR3 reads CASRDPQAHIQYF. The CDR3 nucleotides are TGTGCCAGCCGGGACCCCCAGGCGCACATTCAGTACTTC.

V usage is TRBV27 and J usage is TRBJ2-5; D is ambiguous. CDR1 MNHEY and CDR2 SMNVEV come from the germline V gene (reference sequence). The CDR3 has 13 amino acids. Deletions cut 3 bases from V and 5 bases from J, with 10 bases between. CDR3: CASSFSAFETQYF. DNA of the CDR3: TGTGCCAGCAGTTTTTCCGCATTTGAGACCCAGTACTTC.

The V call is TRBV6-5, the J call TRBJ1-2, with TRBD1 matching over 8 bases. V trimming: 2 bases; J trimming: 7 bases; junction bases outside the gene matches: 6. CDR3 length equals 14 residues. Germline V gives CDR1 MNHEY, CDR2 SVGAGI. The CDR3 here is CASSYPLTGAGYTF. The CDR3 coding sequence is TGTGCCAGCAGTTACCCACTGACAGGGGCTGGCTACACCTTC.